The clone carrying this T cell receptor beta chain was observed at least ten times. Its antigen is unknown. Separate cDNA molecules each had unique molecular identifiers attached to them. MiXCR was run by TCRdb on the 5' RACE reads, yielding one entry per CDR3 protein. The sample includes some 85,000 distinct CDR3 sequences, roughly 15% of them seen just once. This sample is part of a study of early T cells in non-severe SARS-CoV-2 infection. General study findings and limits: Matches to VDJdb favored anti-spike CD8 responses and missed private and CD4 specificities.

V shed 3 bases and J 2 bases; nucleotides not matched to a gene: 3. Germline V gene lookup returns CDR1 GTSNPN and CDR2 SVGIG (reference sequence). This CDR3 comprises 14 residues. Sequencing input: whole blood. This TCR derives from an adult who was a healthcare worker with PCR-confirmed SARS-CoV-2 infection or an uninfected control (not recorded which). The gene calls are TRBV30 and TRBJ2-3; 9 bases line up with TRBD2. The CDR3 sequence: CAWSLAGYTDTQYF. The DNA of the CDR3 is TGTGCCTGGAGCCTAGCGGGGTACACAGATACGCAGTATTTT.